The next 30 T cell receptor beta chains were all read from a single sample in a study of OX40 agonist ivuxolimab in advanced cancers. Here immunoSEQ multiplex PCR was the method, and the copy in TCRdb shows in-frame clones only, minus some. The sample records approximately 71,000 clones, around 94% being singletons. Sequencing used CD4+ or CD8+ T cells sorted from blood, obtained in a trial of the OX40 agonist ivuxolimab. Receptors were obtained from an adult with an advanced solid tumor such as melanoma, head and neck, liver or kidney cancer.

V usage is TRBV27 and J usage is TRBJ2-7, with a weak D call TRBD1 (6 bases). V shed 8 bases and J shed 3 bases, with 8 bases lying between them. Germline lookup yields CDR1 MNHEY and CDR2 SMNVEV (reference sequence). CDR3 length: 11 residues. CDR3: CASGTNYEQYF. CDR3 in DNA: TGTGCCAGCGGGACAAACTACGAGCAGTACTTC.

For the CDR3, the DNA is TGTGCCAGCAGCGTTGGACTCAAGATCGGCACAGATACGCAGTATTTT. Its translation is CASSVGLKIGTDTQYF. This sequence joins TRBV9 and TRBJ2-3, with TRBD2 as a possible D gene (5 bases). The germline gives CDR1 SGDLS, CDR2 YYNGEE. V was cut by 2 bases and J by 1 base, with 14 bases left in between. This CDR3 spans 16 amino acids. Variable domain in full (rest from reference TRBV9 and TRBJ2-3): DSGVTQTPKHLITATGQRVTLRCSPRSGDLSVYWYQQSLDQGLQFLIQYYNGEERAKGNILERFSAQQFPDLHSELNLSSLELGDSALYFCASSVGLKIGTDTQYFGPGTRLTVL.

V usage is TRBV7-8 and J usage is TRBJ1-2; 7 bases are a match to TRBD1. With 5 bases clipped from V and 3 bases from J, the junction kept 3 bases outside the gene matches. Germline V CDR1 and CDR2: SGHVS, FQNEAQ. The CDR3 is 13 amino acids. The CDR3 region is CASSRGQYYGYTF. The CDR3 DNA reads TGTGCCAGCAGCCGGGGACAGTACTATGGCTACACCTTC.

V is TRBV13 and J is TRBJ2-7, with TRBD1 as a possible D gene (6 bases). Per the germline V gene, CDR1 is PRHDT and CDR2 is FYEKMQ (reference sequence). The CDR3 is made up of 12 amino acids. Trimming took off 5 bases at V and 4 bases at J, with 9 bases between the two ends. Here the CDR3 DNA reads TGTGCCAGCAGCCCCACAGGGTACGAGCAGTACTTC. Protein: CASSPTGYEQYF.

The chain recombines TRBV27 with TRBJ2-2, with unresolved D. The CDR3 length is 15 residues. Germline CDR1 is MNHEY and CDR2 is SMNVEV (reference sequence). V lost 0 bases to trimming and J lost 5 bases, with 10 bases between them. CDR3 region: CASSLSVGSTGELFF. The CDR3 coding sequence is TGTGCCAGCAGTTTATCGGTGGGCAGTACCGGGGAGCTGTTTTTT.

The rearrangement joins TRBV4-2 to TRBJ1-2, with D perhaps matching TRBD1 (5 bases). V was clipped by 3 bases and J by 3 bases, with 14 bases between them. The CDR3 contains 15 residues. Germline V gene lookup returns CDR1 LGHNA and CDR2 YNFKEQ. The CDR3 bases are TGTGCCAGCAGCCAGGTTCAGGGAAGGGACTATGGCTACACCTTC. Its protein is CASSQVQGRDYGYTF.

The V gene is TRBV5-4, the J gene TRBJ1-1; no clear D gene. Germline CDR1 and CDR2: SGHNT and YYREEE (reference sequence). The V end was cut by 0 bases, the J end by 3 bases, with 6 bases between. CDR3 length: 13 residues. The CDR3 DNA reads TGTGCCAGCAGCTTGGGACCCTACACTGAAGCTTTCTTT. Translation gives CASSLGPYTEAFF.

V is TRBV9 and J is TRBJ2-7; 11 bases line up with TRBD2. V lost 4 bases to trimming and J lost 0 bases; unmatched junction nucleotides: 3. The CDR3 spans 15 residues. Looked up from germline, CDR1 is SGDLS and CDR2 is YYNGEE. The CDR3 reads CASSPTSGSSYEQYF. The CDR3 nucleotides are TGTGCCAGCAGCCCAACTAGCGGGAGCTCCTACGAGCAGTACTTC.

This chain connects TRBV7-9 to TRBJ2-4; 7 bases align to TRBD1. The CDR3 has 18 residues. Germline trimming cut 1 base from V and 0 bases from J; bases unmatched to any gene: 9. Per germline, CDR1 SEHNR and CDR2 FQNEAQ (reference sequence). DNA for the CDR3: TGTGCCAGCAGCTTAGTCGTGGGGACAGAGCTAGCCAAAAACATTCAGTACTTC. This encodes CASSLVVGTELAKNIQYF.

This rearrangement joins TRBV10-3 to TRBJ2-5; 10 bases fit TRBD2. Trimming at V came to 9 bases and at J to 3 bases, leaving 4 bases not matched to a gene. The germline V gene encodes CDR1 ENHRY and CDR2 SYGVKD. This CDR3 has 13 residues. CDR3 sequence (DNA): TGTGCCATAGGACTAGCGGAGGAAGAGACCCAGTACTTC. This gives the protein CAIGLAEEETQYF.

The chain recombines TRBV27 with TRBJ1-2; D might be TRBD1 (5 bases). Germline CDR1 and CDR2: MNHEY and SMNVEV (reference sequence). Trimming took 4 bases from V and 0 from J, leaving 9 bases between them. The CDR3 spans 14 residues. CDR3 DNA sequence: TGTGCCAGCAGTTATAAGGGGACTAACTATGGCTACACCTTC. It translates to CASSYKGTNYGYTF.

This clone was recorded once. The rearrangement joins TRBV5-1 to TRBJ1-2; a weak D match, TRBD1 (6 bases). The CDR3 length is 15 residues. The V end lost 0 bases, the J end lost 3 bases, and 12 bases lay between the germline ends. Looked up from germline, CDR1 is SGHRS and CDR2 is YFSETQ. For the CDR3, the DNA is TGCGCCAGCAGCTTGGCCGCTAAGGGGGACTATGGCTACACCTTC. Amino acids: CASSLAAKGDYGYTF. Combining the CDR3 with reference TRBV5-1 and TRBJ1-2 gives the whole variable domain KAGVTQTPRYLIKTRGQQVTLSCSPISGHRSVSWYQQTPGQGLQFLFEYFSETQRNKGNFPGRFSGRQFSNSRSEMNVSTLELGDSALYLCASSLAAKGDYGYTFGSGTRLTVV.

The V gene is TRBV7-6, the J gene TRBJ2-7; D is uncertain. V lost 1 base and J lost 0, with 10 bases in between. This CDR3 contains 15 residues. CDR1 and CDR2 from the germline V gene are SGHVS and FNYEAQ. The CDR3 DNA reads TGTGCCAGCAGCTTAGAGGCTACCAGCTCCTACGAGCAGTACTTC. This gives the protein CASSLEATSSYEQYF.

This rearrangement joins TRBV27 to TRBJ2-1, with D perhaps assigned TRBD1 or TRBD2 (7 bases each). The CDR3 extends over 14 amino acids. CDR1 is MNHEY and CDR2 is SMNVEV in the germline V gene (reference sequence). Between the trimmed V and J ends, which lost 6 bases and 5 bases, there was a span of 14 bases. DNA of the CDR3: TGTGCCAGCAGGCAGGGGGGGGAACACAATGAGCAGTTCTTC. This translates into CASRQGGEHNEQFF.

The V and J genes are TRBV18 and TRBJ2-4; D uncertain. Germline V lookup: CDR1 KGHSH, CDR2 LQKENI. Trimming removed 0 bases from V and 1 base from J, with 13 bases in between. This CDR3 has 17 residues. CDR3 sequence reads: CASSPPSHHEAKNIQYF. The DNA for the CDR3 is TGTGCCAGCTCACCACCAAGCCACCACGAGGCCAAAAACATTCAGTACTTC.

The chain joins TRBV4-1 to TRBJ2-3; D not resolved. This CDR3 comprises 15 residues. The V gene lost 4 bases and the J gene lost 2 bases, with 13 bases spanning the gap. CDR1 is MGHRA, CDR2 YSYEKL, per germline. The CDR3 DNA reads TGCGCCAGCAGCCCCCTGGACCGAGTCACAGATACGCAGTATTTT. Translated: CASSPLDRVTDTQYF.

The CDR3 is CASRATGSISGANVLTF. In DNA, the CDR3 is TGTGCCAGCAGGGCGACAGGGTCAATCTCTGGGGCCAACGTCCTGACTTTC. V gene TRBV25-1 combines with J gene TRBJ2-6; 7 bases align to TRBD1. CDR1 and CDR2 from the germline V gene are MGHDK and SYGVNS. The CDR3 consists of 17 residues. The V segment lost 6 bases and the J segment 0 bases; nucleotides outside the gene matches: 8.

This sequence joins TRBV18 and TRBJ2-7, with 12 bases identical to TRBD2. CDR1 and CDR2 from the germline V gene are KGHSH and LQKENI. This CDR3 is built from 14 residues. V shed 3 bases, J shed 3 bases, and the junction held 0 bases outside the gene matches. Here the CDR3 reads CASSPGLAGYEQYF. CDR3 DNA: TGTGCCAGCTCACCGGGACTAGCGGGCTACGAGCAGTACTTC.

This chain joins TRBV9 and TRBJ2-5; 7 positions match TRBD2. The CDR3 sequence is 13 residues long. J was trimmed by 5 bases and V by 6 bases; bases with no gene match: 7. The V gene's germline CDR1 is SGDLS and CDR2 YYNGEE. This CDR3 reads CASTTAGEETQYF. CDR3 coding DNA: TGTGCCAGCACCACGGCGGGGGAGGAGACCCAGTACTTC.

This rearrangement joins TRBV11-2 to TRBJ2-2; D is ambiguous. The germline V and J ends were trimmed by 1 base and 5 bases, with 2 bases remaining between them. The CDR3 loop spans 12 amino acids. In germline, CDR1 is SGHAT, CDR2 FQNNGV. The CDR3 region has the DNA TGTGCCAGCAGCTTAGGAACCGGGGAGCTGTTTTTT. The encoded protein is CASSLGTGELFF.

V and J are TRBV21-1 and TRBJ2-3; TRBD2 is the table's D call and was not checked against the DNA. TRBV21-1 is designated a pseudogene. CDR3 size: 15 residues. The CDR3 nucleotides read TGTGCCAGCCCCCGACTAGCGGGAGGACCAGATACGCAGTATTTT. This translates into CASPRLAGGPDTQYF.

V gene TRBV27 combines with J gene TRBJ2-7; tentatively, D is TRBD1 or TRBD2 (5 bases each). CDR3 length equals 15 residues. V dropped 6 bases and J dropped 2 bases, with 17 bases sitting between them. Germline values: CDR1 MNHEY, CDR2 SMNVEV (reference sequence). The CDR3 DNA follows: TGTGCCAGCAGCCCTATCCGGGACGGTCCCTACGAGCAGTACTTC. Protein: CASSPIRDGPYEQYF.

The J gene is TRBJ2-5, the V gene TRBV7-9; D possibly corresponds to TRBD2 (6 bases). The CDR3 sequence is 16 residues long. Germline V gives CDR1 SEHNR, CDR2 FQNEAQ (reference sequence). V lost 7 bases, J lost 4 bases, and 22 bases lay in between. The CDR3 region is CASTSARTMGGETQYF. The CDR3, as DNA: TGTGCCAGCACCTCCGCCCGGACCATGGGGGGAGAGACCCAGTACTTC.

J is TRBJ2-7 and V is TRBV10-3, with 7 nucleotides matching TRBD2. V was clipped by 4 bases and J by 5 bases; unmatched bases: 8. Germline values: CDR1 ENHRY, CDR2 SYGVKD. CDR3 length: 14 residues. In DNA form, the CDR3 reads TGTGCCATCAGTGTATGGGGGGGGTTCAACGAGCAGTACTTC. Translation gives CAISVWGGFNEQYF.

The chain joins TRBV7-3 to TRBJ2-1; TRBD2 matches at 7 bases. V shed 3 bases and J 7 bases; nucleotides not matched to a gene: 3. The CDR3 covers 13 residues. CDR1 and CDR2 from the germline V gene are SGHTA and FQGTGA. The CDR3 here is CASSFGSGNEQFF. DNA of the CDR3: TGTGCCAGCAGCTTCGGTAGCGGGAATGAGCAGTTCTTC.

The rearrangement uses TRBV10-3 and TRBJ1-5, with a tentative D call TRBD1 (5 bases). The CDR3 runs to 15 residues. V shed 5 bases and J shed 6 bases, with 17 bases lying between them. CDR1 ENHRY and CDR2 SYGVKD come from the germline V gene. CDR3 nucleotides: TGTGCCATCAGTAGGGACGGAGAATTGGGTCAGCCCCAGCATTTT. This codes for CAISRDGELGQPQHF.

This clone was found a few times. The V call is TRBV4-1, the J call TRBJ1-2; D possibly corresponds to TRBD1 (6 bases). CDR3 length equals 16 residues. V was trimmed by 0 bases and J by 4 bases, leaving 15 bases between them. From germline, CDR1 is MGHRA and CDR2 YSYEKL. CDR3 in amino acids: CASSQERDLQGYGYTF. The CDR3 bases are TGCGCCAGCAGCCAAGAAAGGGACCTACAGGGCTATGGCTACACCTTC.

This rearrangement joins TRBV19 to TRBJ2-1, with 13 bases that match TRBD2. J gave up 2 bases and V 3 bases, and 1 base lay outside the gene matches. In germline, CDR1 is LNHDA, CDR2 SQIVND (reference sequence). The CDR3 extends over 16 amino acids. The CDR3 nucleotides are TGTGCCAGTAGTATCGGACTAGCGGGAGCCTACAATGAGCAGTTCTTC. Protein product: CASSIGLAGAYNEQFF.

The chain is built from TRBV19 and TRBJ2-7, with D possibly being TRBD2 (6 bases). CDR1 LNHDA and CDR2 SQIVND come from the germline V gene (reference sequence). V shed 5 bases and J shed 5 bases, with 13 bases lying between them. The CDR3 sequence is 13 residues long. Here the CDR3 reads CASSGGIWDEQYF. DNA for the CDR3: TGTGCCAGTAGTGGAGGGATCTGGGACGAGCAGTACTTC.

This sequence joins TRBV25-1 and TRBJ2-1; either TRBD1 or TRBD2 may supply D (6 bases each). CDR3 length: 13 amino acids. V lost 3 bases, J lost 9 bases, and 12 bases lay in between. CDR1 MGHDK and CDR2 SYGVNS come from the germline V gene. CDR3 region: CASSDSGEAEQFF. CDR3 nucleotides: TGTGCCAGCAGTGACTCAGGGGAGGCTGAGCAGTTCTTC.